This entry concerns a single T cell receptor beta chain. These data belong to a study of shared clonotypes between healthy human individuals. On the study more broadly: Sampling drew on donors who were two women and a few men aged 18 to 49.

Study processing details: Filtering differed for immunoSEQ, which gave only junction sequences without quality scores. TCRdb keeps only in-frame clones here, not all; method: immunoSEQ multiplex PCR. The V and J calls and clone size were taken over from that table, and D and trimming were inferred from the DNA. The sample has roughly 2.2 million clones, 85% to 95% seen once; the top ten hold about 0.41%. V dropped 4 bases and J dropped 4 bases, with 10 bases sitting between them. Germline V lookup: CDR1 LNHDA, CDR2 SQIVND (reference sequence). The length of the CDR3 is 13 residues. Source material: naive CD4+ T cells from PBMCs. Documented subset: CD45RA+ positively selected. This receptor was taken from a young man in good health. Some clones in this sample may be carry-over from other donors' samples. The chain employs TRBV19 and TRBJ1-2; tentative D call: TRBD1 (6 bases). The CDR3 bases are TGTGCCAGTAGTACGGGGGCAATCTATGGCTACACCTTC. This codes for CASSTGAIYGYTF.